The 9 T cell receptor beta chains below all came from one sample that was sequenced in a study of preoperative IRX-2 immunotherapy in early breast cancer. As for treatment: preoperative locoregional IRX-2 cytokine immunotherapy. Generated by immunoSEQ multiplex PCR, the TCRdb table keeps only in-frame clones and is missing some. This table holds fewer than 40,000 clones, just under 90% found once. The sample was tumor tissue, taken after IRX-2 immunotherapy. The receptors were sampled from a human donor with breast cancer.

J is TRBJ2-7 and V is TRBV11-3; D might be TRBD1 or TRBD2, each matching 5 bases. V was pared by 6 bases and J by 4 bases, with 19 bases between. This CDR3 is built from 15 residues. Germline V gene lookup returns CDR1 SGHNT and CDR2 YENEEA. CDR3 DNA sequence: TGTGCCAGCAGTAAAACGAGGGGAGACTTTTACGAGCAGTACTTC. As protein: CASSKTRGDFYEQYF.

The chain is built from TRBV6-8 and TRBJ1-5, with 8 positions matching TRBD1. Losses at the gene ends were 6 bases for V and 0 bases for J; bases not matched to a gene: 4. There are 15 residues in the CDR3. From germline, CDR1 is MNHGY and CDR2 SAAAGT. The CDR3 DNA follows: TGTGCCAGCAGAAGGGACAGGAGTAGCAATCAGCCCCAGCATTTT. It translates to CASRRDRSSNQPQHF.

The chain uses TRBV18 and TRBJ1-4; 9 bases agree with TRBD1. The CDR3 length is 14 residues. V lost 5 bases to trimming and J lost 8 bases; unmatched junction nucleotides: 6. CDR1 and CDR2 from the germline V gene are KGHSH and LQKENI. The CDR3, as DNA: TGTGCCAGCTCATCGGGACAGGGATGGGAAAAACTGTTTTTT. It translates to CASSSGQGWEKLFF.

The rearrangement links TRBV23-1 to TRBJ2-5; 9 nucleotides match TRBD1. TRBV23-1 is classed as an ORF, of uncertain function. The CDR3 totals 16 residues. The junction had 12 bases not matched to a gene; V was cut back by 6 bases and J by 4 bases. The CDR3 protein is CASRKSGTGRAETQYF. The CDR3 bases are TGCGCCAGCAGGAAATCCGGGACAGGGAGGGCAGAGACCCAGTACTTC.

The chain carries TRBV30 and TRBJ1-1; no firm D call. From germline, CDR1 is GTSNPN and CDR2 SVGIG (reference sequence). The CDR3 totals 13 residues. The V and J ends lost 2 bases and 4 bases respectively, with 11 bases between them. The CDR3 here is CAWSPWAGTEAFF. CDR3 nucleotide sequence: TGTGCCTGGAGTCCATGGGCGGGCACTGAAGCTTTCTTT. Using reference TRBV30 and TRBJ1-1 for the parts outside the CDR3, the full variable domain is SQTIHQWPATLVQPVGSPLSLECTVEGTSNPNLYWYRQAAGRGLQLLFYSVGIGQISSEVPQNLSASRPQDRQFILSSKKLLLSDSGFYLCAWSPWAGTEAFFGQGTRLTVV.

This chain connects TRBV11-3 to TRBJ2-1, with TRBD2 identical over 9 bases. Germline trimming cut 1 base from V and 8 bases from J; bases unmatched to any gene: 12. Germline V lookup: CDR1 SGHNT, CDR2 YENEEA. This CDR3 is built from 17 residues. The CDR3 DNA follows: TGTGCCAGCAGCTTAGTTAGTGCGGGAGGGTATCGCCATGAGCAGTTCTTC. This codes for CASSLVSAGGYRHEQFF.

The chain uses TRBV9 and TRBJ1-2, with 10 bases lining up with TRBD1. V shed 5 bases, J shed 7 bases, and the junction held 11 bases outside the gene matches. Germline assignment: CDR1 SGDLS and CDR2 YYNGEE. This CDR3 contains 15 residues. CDR3 DNA sequence: TGTGCCAGCAGTGCGCCGGGACAGGGGCTTGGTGGCTACACCTTC. Translating it yields CASSAPGQGLGGYTF.

The chain recombines TRBV11-3 with TRBJ1-2; TRBD1 aligns across 9 bases. Germline values: CDR1 SGHNT, CDR2 YENEEA. Unmatched junction bases numbered 9, after V lost 5 bases and J lost 5 bases. The CDR3 runs 15 residues. The CDR3 reads CASSPMDRGTYGYTF. CDR3 in DNA: TGTGCCAGCAGCCCTATGGACAGGGGCACTTATGGCTACACCTTC.

The CDR3 protein is CASSPGQGRTDTQYF. The CDR3 DNA sequence: TGTGCCAGCAGTCCCGGACAGGGCCGGACAGATACGCAGTATTTT. The chain links TRBV11-3 to TRBJ2-3; TRBD1 aligns across 8 bases. Germline lookup yields CDR1 SGHNT and CDR2 YENEEA. With 6 bases clipped from V and 3 bases from J, the junction kept 8 bases outside the gene matches. The CDR3 is made up of 15 amino acids.